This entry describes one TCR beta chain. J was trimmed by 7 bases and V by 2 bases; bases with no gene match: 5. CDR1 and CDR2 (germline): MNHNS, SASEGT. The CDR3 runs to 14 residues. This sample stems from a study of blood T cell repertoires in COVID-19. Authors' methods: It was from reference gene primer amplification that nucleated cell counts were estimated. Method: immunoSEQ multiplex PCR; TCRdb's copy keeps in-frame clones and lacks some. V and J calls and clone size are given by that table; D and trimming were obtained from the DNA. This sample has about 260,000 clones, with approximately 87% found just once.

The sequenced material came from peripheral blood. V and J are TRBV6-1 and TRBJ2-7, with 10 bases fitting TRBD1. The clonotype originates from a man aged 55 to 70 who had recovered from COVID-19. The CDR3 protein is CASSETGQGREQYF. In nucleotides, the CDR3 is TGTGCCAGCAGTGAAACGGGACAGGGGAGAGAGCAGTACTTC.